This passage covers 13 T cell receptor beta chains from one sample sequenced in a study of T cell responses to AZD1222 COVID-19 vaccine. Measured with immunoSEQ multiplex PCR; TCRdb has only the in-frame clones, and not every one. The table shows just under 90,000 clones, with roughly 90% occurring only once. The material sequenced was peripheral blood, taken on day 0 of AZD1222 vaccination. The receptor set was obtained from an adult in good health.

The V and J genes are TRBV9 and TRBJ2-1, with 7 bases matching TRBD2. The V gene's germline CDR1 is SGDLS and CDR2 YYNGEE. Trimming at V came to 5 bases and at J to 3 bases, leaving 11 bases not matched to a gene. CDR3 size: 16 residues. CDR3 sequence (DNA): TGTGCCAGCAGTTCCTGGGGTAGCGGGTTCTACAATGAGCAGTTCTTC. As protein: CASSSWGSGFYNEQFF.

The rearrangement links TRBV19 to TRBJ1-2; D is ambiguous. Deletions cut 1 base from V and 7 bases from J, with 10 bases between. CDR3 length: 13 amino acids. CDR1 and CDR2 (germline): LNHDA, SQIVND (reference sequence). This chain's CDR3 is CASSIGPISGYTF. In nucleotides, the CDR3 is TGTGCCAGTAGTATAGGGCCTATCAGTGGCTACACCTTC.

This chain connects TRBV5-1 to TRBJ1-3; 8 bases are a match to TRBD1. This CDR3 spans 16 amino acids. Germline lookup yields CDR1 SGHRS and CDR2 YFSETQ. V was clipped by 3 bases and J by 1 base; unmatched bases: 6. In DNA, the CDR3 is TGCGCCAGCAGCTCCCGACAGGGGACATCTGGAAACACCATATATTTT. Translation: CASSSRQGTSGNTIYF.

V gene TRBV9 combines with J gene TRBJ1-3, with D uncertain. The V end lost 0 bases, the J end lost 0 bases, and 7 bases lay between the germline ends. The CDR3 sequence is 15 residues long. In germline, CDR1 is SGDLS, CDR2 YYNGEE. The CDR3 loop is CASSVAISSGNTIYF. The CDR3 region has the DNA TGTGCCAGCAGCGTAGCCATCAGCTCTGGAAACACCATATATTTT.

This sequence joins TRBV19 and TRBJ2-7; D gene unclear. V lost 5 bases and J 0 bases, leaving 11 bases between the germline ends. The V gene's germline CDR1 is LNHDA and CDR2 SQIVND (reference sequence). The CDR3 length is 14 residues. This CDR3 is CASSPARHSYEQYF. CDR3 coding DNA: TGTGCCAGTAGTCCTGCTCGGCACTCCTACGAGCAGTACTTC.

This chain joins TRBV7-9 and TRBJ2-2; D is unresolved. CDR3 length equals 13 residues. The germline V gene encodes CDR1 SEHNR and CDR2 FQNEAQ (reference sequence). The V gene lost 7 bases and the J gene lost 4 bases, with 10 bases spanning the gap. The CDR3 is CASTNYPTGELFF. The CDR3 DNA is TGTGCCAGCACCAACTACCCCACCGGGGAGCTGTTTTTT.

This chain joins TRBV5-1 and TRBJ1-2, with 7 bases identical to TRBD1. Trimming cost V 1 base and J 8 bases; bases outside gene matches: 5. CDR3 size: 13 residues. Germline-derived CDR1 and CDR2 are SGHRS and YFSETQ. The CDR3 bases are TGCGCCAGCAGCTTGCAAGGGGGCCGCGGCTACACCTTC. Translated: CASSLQGGRGYTF.

The chain carries TRBV7-2 and TRBJ2-1; 8 nucleotides match TRBD1. Trimming at V came to 5 bases and at J to 2 bases, leaving 11 bases not matched to a gene. This CDR3 has 17 residues. Germline V lookup: CDR1 SGHTA, CDR2 FQGNSA. In DNA form, the CDR3 reads TGTGCCAGCAGCCCCGGTCCCGCAGGGGGCCCCTACAATGAGCAGTTCTTC. Residues: CASSPGPAGGPYNEQFF.

This clone has only a few counts. The rearrangement uses TRBV12-3 or TRBV12-4 and TRBJ1-1, with D unclear. The CDR3 sequence is 13 residues long. V lost 0 bases to trimming and J lost 10 bases, with 12 bases between them. This CDR3 reads CASSLALWVGAFF. As DNA, the CDR3 is TGTGCCAGCAGTTTAGCGCTTTGGGTAGGAGCTTTCTTT.

J is TRBJ1-5 and V is TRBV28; 8 bases are a match to TRBD1. The V and J ends lost 6 bases and 4 bases, in that order; junction bases with no gene match: 8. CDR3 length: 15 amino acids. Per the germline V gene, CDR1 is MDHEN and CDR2 is SYDVKM. The CDR3 sequence: CASSEPGTGNQPQHF. The CDR3 DNA reads TGTGCCAGCAGCGAACCCGGGACAGGTAATCAGCCCCAGCATTTT.

The V call is TRBV18, the J call TRBJ2-7, with 8 bases aligning to TRBD1. V lost 0 bases and J lost 2; bases outside the gene matches: 9. CDR1 is KGHSH and CDR2 is LQKENI in the germline V gene. This CDR3 has 17 residues. The chain's CDR3 is CASSPPTGVPGAYEQYF. Here the CDR3 DNA reads TGTGCCAGCTCACCACCGACAGGGGTGCCGGGTGCCTACGAGCAGTACTTC.

The V and J genes are TRBV18 and TRBJ1-1; 9 nucleotides agree with TRBD1. Trimming took 3 bases from V and 5 from J; bases not matched to a gene: 7. Germline V gene data show CDR1 as KGHSH and CDR2 as LQKENI. This CDR3 has 15 residues. CDR3 sequence (DNA): TGTGCCAGCTCACCCGGACAGGGGTCGGAAACTGAAGCTTTCTTT. Translation gives CASSPGQGSETEAFF.

The chain is built from TRBV5-1 and TRBJ2-7; D gene ambiguous. V was pared by 0 bases and J by 0 bases, with 4 bases between. The CDR3 runs 13 residues. The germline V gene has CDR1 SGHRS and CDR2 YFSETQ. The CDR3 region is CASSLVPSYEQYF. The CDR3 DNA reads as TGCGCCAGCAGCTTGGTGCCCTCCTACGAGCAGTACTTC.